This TCR beta chain comes out of a study of T-cell memory formation after mild COVID-19. Study results and caveats: CD4+ contracting clones were found mainly in CM and EM, and CD8+ ones in EMRA.

This clonotype was found a few times. The antigen remains undetermined. TCRdb reprocessed the 5' RACE reads via MiXCR and lists one record per CDR3 protein. The table includes roughly 560,000 distinct CDR3 sequences, roughly 20% detected once. V was cut by 1 base and J by 8 bases, with 10 bases left in between. The CDR3 sequence is 13 residues long. Per germline, CDR1 SGHNT and CDR2 YYREEE (reference sequence). The chain uses TRBV5-4 and TRBJ2-1; a possible D gene is TRBD1 (6 bases). The sequence was collected from an adult woman who had mild COVID-19 (a few samples of this study predate the infection). Cell type and time point are not known. Sequencing was performed on PBMCs or a T cell subset sorted from them (not recorded which). CDR3 nucleotide sequence: TGTGCCAGCAGCTTGCGTGGGGGCGATGAGCAGTTCTTC. This translates into CASSLRGGDEQFF. The entire variable domain, with the rest obtained from reference TRBV5-4 and TRBJ2-1, is as follows: ETGVTQSPTHLIKTRGQQVTLRCSSQSGHNTVSWYQQALGQGPQFIFQYYREEENGRGNFPPRFSGLQFPNYSSELNVNALELDDSALYLCASSLRGGDEQFFGPGTRLTVL.